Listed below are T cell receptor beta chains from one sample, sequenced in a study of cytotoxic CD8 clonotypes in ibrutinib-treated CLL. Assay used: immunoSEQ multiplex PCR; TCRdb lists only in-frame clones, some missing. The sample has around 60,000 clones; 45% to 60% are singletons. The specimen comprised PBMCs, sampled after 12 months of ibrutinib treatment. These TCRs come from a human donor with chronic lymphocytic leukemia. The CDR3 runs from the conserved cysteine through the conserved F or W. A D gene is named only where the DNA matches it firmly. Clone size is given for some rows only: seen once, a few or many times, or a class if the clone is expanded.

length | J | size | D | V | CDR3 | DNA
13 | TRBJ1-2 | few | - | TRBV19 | CASAERDYYGYTF | TGTGCCAGTGCGGAGAGGGATTACTATGGCTACACCTTC
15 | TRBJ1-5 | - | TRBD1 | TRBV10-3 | CAISESVQGRQPQHF | TGTGCCATCAGTGAGTCCGTACAGGGGAGGCAGCCCCAGCATTTT
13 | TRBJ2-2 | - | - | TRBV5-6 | CASSLVGTGELFF | TGTGCCAGCAGCTTGGTAGGCACCGGGGAGCTGTTTTTT
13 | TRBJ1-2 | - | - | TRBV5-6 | CASSLGSFYGYTF | TGTGCCAGCAGCTTGGGAAGCTTCTATGGCTACACCTTC
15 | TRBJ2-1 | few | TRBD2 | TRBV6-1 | CASTVRLAAYNEQFF | TGTGCCAGCACCGTAAGACTAGCGGCCTACAATGAGCAGTTCTTC
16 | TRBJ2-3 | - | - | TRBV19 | CASIALQGWKAGTQYF | TGTGCCAGTATTGCTTTGCAGGGTTGGAAAGCAGGTACGCAGTATTTT
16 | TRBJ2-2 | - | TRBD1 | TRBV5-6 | CASSLGGGLGVGELFF | TGTGCCAGCAGCTTAGGGGGCGGTCTCGGTGTCGGGGAGCTGTTTTTT
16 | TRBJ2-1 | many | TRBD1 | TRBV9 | CASSPAGTGSYNEQFF | TGTGCCAGCAGCCCAGCAGGGACAGGCTCCTACAATGAGCAGTTCTTC
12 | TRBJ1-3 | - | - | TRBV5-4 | CASSLPGNTIYF | TGTGCCAGCAGCTTGCCCGGAAACACCATATATTTT
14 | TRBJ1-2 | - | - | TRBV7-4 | CASSSRPWYYGYTF | TGTGCCAGCAGCTCCCGACCTTGGTACTATGGCTACACCTTC
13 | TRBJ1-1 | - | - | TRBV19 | CASSMNFWSEAFF | TGTGCCAGTAGTATGAATTTTTGGTCTGAAGCTTTCTTT
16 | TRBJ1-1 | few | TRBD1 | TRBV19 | CASSPTGALSLTEAFF | TGTGCCAGTAGTCCGACAGGGGCGTTATCTCTCACTGAAGCTTTCTTT
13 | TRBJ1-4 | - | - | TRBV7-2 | CASSLIGVDKLFF | TGTGCCAGCAGCTTAATAGGGGTAGATAAACTGTTTTTT
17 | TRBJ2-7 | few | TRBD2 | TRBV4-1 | CASSQDSTSGRGYEQYF | TGCGCCAGCAGCCAAGATTCAACTAGCGGGAGAGGATACGAGCAGTACTTC
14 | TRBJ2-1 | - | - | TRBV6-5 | CASRGFTRYNEQFF | TGTGCCAGCAGGGGGTTCACGAGATACAATGAGCAGTTCTTC
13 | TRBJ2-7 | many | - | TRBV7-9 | CASSLKSAYEQYF | TGTGCCAGCAGCTTAAAGTCGGCCTACGAGCAGTACTTC
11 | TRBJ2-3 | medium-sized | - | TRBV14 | CASSQGPTQYF | TGTGCCAGCAGCCAGGGACCCACGCAGTATTTT
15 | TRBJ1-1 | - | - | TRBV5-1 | CASSLDGPGHTEAFF | TGCGCCAGCAGCTTGGACGGGCCCGGTCACACTGAAGCTTTCTTT
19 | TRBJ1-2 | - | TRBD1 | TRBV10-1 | CASSETTGTGKLLNYGYTF | TGCGCCAGCAGTGAAACAACCGGGACAGGCAAACTACTTAACTATGGCTACACCTTC
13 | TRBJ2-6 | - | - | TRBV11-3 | CASSRSGANVLTF | TGTGCCAGCAGCCGATCTGGGGCCAACGTCCTGACTTTC
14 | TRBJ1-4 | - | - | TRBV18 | CASSPGRQEEKLFF | TGTGCCAGCTCACCAGGACGACAGGAGGAAAAACTGTTTTTT
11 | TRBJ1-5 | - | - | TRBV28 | CASSKNQPQHF | TGTGCCAGCAGTAAAAATCAGCCCCAGCATTTT
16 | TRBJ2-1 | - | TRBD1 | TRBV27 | CASSLSRGQGFNEQFF | TGTGCCAGCAGTTTATCTCGGGGACAGGGATTTAATGAGCAGTTCTTC
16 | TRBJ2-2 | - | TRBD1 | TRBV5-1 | CASSLRGRGLSGELFF | TGCGCCAGCAGCTTGCGAGGCAGGGGGCTTTCCGGGGAGCTGTTTTTT
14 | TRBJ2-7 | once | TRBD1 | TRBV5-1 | CASSWGQAGYEQYF | TGCGCCAGCAGCTGGGGACAGGCAGGGTACGAGCAGTACTTC
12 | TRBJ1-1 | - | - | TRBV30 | CAWSVRGAEAFF | TGTGCCTGGAGTGTACGGGGTGCTGAAGCTTTCTTT
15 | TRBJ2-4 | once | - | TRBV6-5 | CASSSQGEGKNIQYF | TGTGCCAGCAGTTCTCAGGGCGAGGGCAAAAACATTCAGTACTTC